Described below is a single TCR beta chain sequence and its context. Germline V gives CDR1 SEHNR, CDR2 FQNEAQ (reference sequence). The V and J ends lost 1 base and 7 bases, in that order; junction bases with no gene match: 9. The CDR3 is made up of 16 amino acids. This specimen belongs to a study of PD-1 blockade in classical Hodgkin lymphoma. Each and every patient relapsed after autologous stem cell transplantation, and patients got differing brentuximab vedotin exposure. The method was immunoSEQ multiplex PCR; TCRdb's version includes in-frame clones alone and lacks a portion of them. The sample contains about 43,000 clones, around three quarters of which appear only once.

The source is a human donor with classical Hodgkin lymphoma. The rearrangement uses TRBV7-9 and TRBJ2-1, with TRBD2 matching over 8 bases. This specimen consisted of peripheral blood mononuclear cells (PBMCs), obtained before the second cycle of nivolumab. CDR3 sequence reads: CASSLETGTRPNEQFF. The CDR3 bases are TGTGCCAGCAGCTTAGAGACCGGGACTAGGCCGAATGAGCAGTTCTTC.